The following is a T cell receptor beta chain sequence with its context. This sample was taken from a study of T cell repertoires in cytomegalovirus infection. TCRdb itself ran the reads through MiXCR, one entry per CDR3 protein. The profile shows over 150,000 distinct CDR3 sequences, 17% of them singletons. The CDR3 is 15 residues long. V was shortened by 2 bases and J by 3 bases, with 13 bases between the two germline ends. The germline gives CDR1 SEHNR, CDR2 FQNEAQ (reference sequence). The clonotype was recovered from a human donor in good health (CMV status not recorded). Some clones in this sample may be carry-over from other donors' samples. The sample was CD8+ T cells from PBMCs. V and J are TRBV7-9 and TRBJ1-1, with D hard to call. The CDR3 nucleotides are TGTGCCAGCAGCTTATTAGCGGTTTTGGACACTGAAGCTTTCTTT. It yields the protein CASSLLAVLDTEAFF.